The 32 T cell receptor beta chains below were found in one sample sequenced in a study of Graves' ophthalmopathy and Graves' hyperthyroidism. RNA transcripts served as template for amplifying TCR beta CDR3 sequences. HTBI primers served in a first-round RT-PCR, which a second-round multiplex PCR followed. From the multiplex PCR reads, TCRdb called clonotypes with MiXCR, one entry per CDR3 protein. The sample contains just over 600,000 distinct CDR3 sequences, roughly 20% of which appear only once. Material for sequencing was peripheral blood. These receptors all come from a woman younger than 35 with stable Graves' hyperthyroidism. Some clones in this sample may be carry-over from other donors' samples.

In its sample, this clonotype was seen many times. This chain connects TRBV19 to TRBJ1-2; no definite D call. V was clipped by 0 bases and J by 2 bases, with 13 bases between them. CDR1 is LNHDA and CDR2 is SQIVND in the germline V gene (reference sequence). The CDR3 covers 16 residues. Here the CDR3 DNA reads TGTGCCAGTAGTATAGATCTTAACCGGCAAAACTATGGCTACACCTTC. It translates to CASSIDLNRQNYGYTF.

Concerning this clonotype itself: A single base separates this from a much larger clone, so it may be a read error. As DNA, the CDR3 is TGTGCCAGCAGTCGGAGGGCATGGGCACTCTACGAGCTGTACTTC. It codes for CASSRRAWALYELYF. The chain couples TRBV28 to TRBJ2-7; TRBD2 might be the D (6 bases). CDR1 and CDR2 from the germline V gene are MDHEN and SYDVKM. The CDR3 has 15 residues.

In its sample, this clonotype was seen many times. CDR3 amino acids: CASSLGANTGELFF. CDR3 DNA: TGCGCCAGCAGCTTGGGGGCGAACACCGGGGAGCTGTTTTTT. V is TRBV5-1 and J is TRBJ2-2; D gene ambiguous. With 0 bases removed from V and 0 bases from J, the gap between germline ends came to 3 bases. The CDR3 spans 14 residues. The germline CDR1 and CDR2 sequences are SGHRS and YFSETQ.

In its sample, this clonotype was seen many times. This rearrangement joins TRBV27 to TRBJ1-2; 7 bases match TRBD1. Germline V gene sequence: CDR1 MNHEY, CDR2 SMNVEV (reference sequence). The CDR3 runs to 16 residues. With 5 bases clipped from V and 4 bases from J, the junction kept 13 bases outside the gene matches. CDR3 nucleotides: TGTGCCAGCAGTCCGAGACGGGTGACAGGGTCCTATGGCTACACCTTC. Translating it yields CASSPRRVTGSYGYTF.

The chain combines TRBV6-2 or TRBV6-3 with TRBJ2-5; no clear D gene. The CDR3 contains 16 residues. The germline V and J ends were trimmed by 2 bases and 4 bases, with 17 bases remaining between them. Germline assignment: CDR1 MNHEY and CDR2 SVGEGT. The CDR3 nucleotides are TGTGCCAGCAGTTACCAACCGCTTAGAGGTCCAGAGACCCAGTACTTC. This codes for CASSYQPLRGPETQYF.

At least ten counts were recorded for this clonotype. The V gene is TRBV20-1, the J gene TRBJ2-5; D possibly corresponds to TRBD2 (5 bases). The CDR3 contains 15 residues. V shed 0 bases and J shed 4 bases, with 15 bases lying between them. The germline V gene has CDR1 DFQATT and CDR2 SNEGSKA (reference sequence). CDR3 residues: CSARDIRGNRETQYF. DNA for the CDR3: TGCAGTGCTAGAGATATACGAGGGAATCGAGAGACCCAGTACTTC.

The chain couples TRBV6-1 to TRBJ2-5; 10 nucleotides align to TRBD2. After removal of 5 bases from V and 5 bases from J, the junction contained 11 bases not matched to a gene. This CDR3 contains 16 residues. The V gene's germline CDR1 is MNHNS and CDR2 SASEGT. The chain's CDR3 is CASSPGLAASRETQYF. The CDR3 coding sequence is TGTGCCAGCAGTCCCGGACTAGCGGCCTCCCGGGAGACCCAGTACTTC.

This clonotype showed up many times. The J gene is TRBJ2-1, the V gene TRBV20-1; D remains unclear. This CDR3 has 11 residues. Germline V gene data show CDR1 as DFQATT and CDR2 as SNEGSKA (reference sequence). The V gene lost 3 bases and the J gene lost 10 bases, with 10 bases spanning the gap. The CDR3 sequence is CSASPSREQFF. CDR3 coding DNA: TGCAGTGCTAGCCCCTCTAGGGAGCAGTTCTTC.

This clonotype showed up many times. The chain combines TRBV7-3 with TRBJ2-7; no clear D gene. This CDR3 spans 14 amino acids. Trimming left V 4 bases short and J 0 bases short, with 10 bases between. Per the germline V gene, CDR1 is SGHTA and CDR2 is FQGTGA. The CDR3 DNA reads TGTGCCAGCAGCTCGACCCCTAACTCCTACGAGCAGTACTTC. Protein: CASSSTPNSYEQYF.

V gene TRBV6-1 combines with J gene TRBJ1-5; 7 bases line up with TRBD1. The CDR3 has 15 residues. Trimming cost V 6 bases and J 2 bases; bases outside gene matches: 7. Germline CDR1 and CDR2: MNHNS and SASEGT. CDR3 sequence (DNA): TGTGCCAGCAGCCCCCTAGGGGGCCGCAATCAGCCCCAGCATTTT. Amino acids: CASSPLGGRNQPQHF.

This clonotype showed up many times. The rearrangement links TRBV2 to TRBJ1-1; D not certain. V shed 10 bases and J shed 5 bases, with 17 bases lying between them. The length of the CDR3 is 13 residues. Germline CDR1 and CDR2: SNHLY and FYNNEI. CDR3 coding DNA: TGTGCCACAGCCAAGCGGGGAGAGACTGAAGCTTTCTTT. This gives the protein CATAKRGETEAFF. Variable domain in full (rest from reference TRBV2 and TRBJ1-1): EPEVTQTPSHQVTQMGQEVILRCVPISNHLYFYWYRQILGQKVEFLVSFYNNEISEKSEIFDDQFSVERPDGSNFTLKIRSTKLEDSAMYFCATAKRGETEAFFGQGTRLTVV.

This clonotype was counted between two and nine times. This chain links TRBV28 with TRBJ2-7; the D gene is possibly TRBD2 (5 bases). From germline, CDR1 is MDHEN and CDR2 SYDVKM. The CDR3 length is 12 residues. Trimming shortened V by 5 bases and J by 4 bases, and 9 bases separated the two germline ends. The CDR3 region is CASSGGYYEQYF. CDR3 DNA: TGTGCCAGCAGTGGCGGGTATTACGAGCAGTACTTC.

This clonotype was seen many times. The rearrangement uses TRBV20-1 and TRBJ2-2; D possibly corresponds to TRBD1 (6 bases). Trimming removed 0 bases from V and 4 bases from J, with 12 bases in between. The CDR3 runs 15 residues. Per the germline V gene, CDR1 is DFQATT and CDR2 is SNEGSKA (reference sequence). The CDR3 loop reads CSARDRGTVTGELFF. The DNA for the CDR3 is TGCAGTGCTAGAGATAGGGGGACGGTCACCGGGGAGCTGTTTTTT.

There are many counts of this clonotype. The CDR3: CASRRNTGELFF. In DNA form, the CDR3 reads TGTGCCAGCAGACGGAACACCGGGGAGCTGTTTTTT. The rearrangement links TRBV28 to TRBJ2-2; D uncertain. This CDR3 is 12 amino acids long. Germline loops: CDR1 MDHEN, CDR2 SYDVKM. V was clipped by 6 bases and J by 1 base, with 3 bases between them. Filled out from reference TRBV28 and TRBJ2-2, the complete variable domain reads DVKVTQSSRYLVKRTGEKVFLECVQDMDHENMFWYRQDPGLGLRLIYFSYDVKMKEKGDIPEGYSVSREKKERFSLILESASTNQTSMYLCASRRNTGELFFGEGSRLTVL.

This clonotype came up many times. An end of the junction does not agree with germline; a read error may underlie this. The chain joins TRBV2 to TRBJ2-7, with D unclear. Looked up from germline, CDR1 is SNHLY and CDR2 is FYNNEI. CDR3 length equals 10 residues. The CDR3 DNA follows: TGTGCCAGCAGCCTTTTATACCCGATCTTC. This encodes CASSLLYPIF.

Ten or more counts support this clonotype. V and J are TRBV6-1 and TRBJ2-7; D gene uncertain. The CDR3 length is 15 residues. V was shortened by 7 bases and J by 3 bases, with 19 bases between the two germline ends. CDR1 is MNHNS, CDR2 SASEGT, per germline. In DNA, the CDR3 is TGTGCCAGCACCAAGTGGGTCCATAGCATCTACGAGCAGTACTTC. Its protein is CASTKWVHSIYEQYF.

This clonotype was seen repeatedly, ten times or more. CDR3 in DNA: TGTGCCAGCAGCCTAACTGGGCAAGCGGGAAAGACTGAAGCTTTCTTT. Amino acids: CASSLTGQAGKTEAFF. The rearrangement uses TRBV3-1 and TRBJ1-1; D not resolved. CDR1 and CDR2 from the germline V gene are LGHDT and YNNKEL (reference sequence). Deletions cut 4 bases from V and 5 bases from J, with 20 bases between. The CDR3 has 16 amino acids.

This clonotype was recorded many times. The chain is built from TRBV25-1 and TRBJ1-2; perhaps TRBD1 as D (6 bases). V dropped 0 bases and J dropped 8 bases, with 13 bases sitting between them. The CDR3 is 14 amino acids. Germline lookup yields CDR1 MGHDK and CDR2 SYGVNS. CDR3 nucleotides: TGTGCCAGCAGTGAATATTCCGACAGGTGGGGCTACACCTTC. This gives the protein CASSEYSDRWGYTF.

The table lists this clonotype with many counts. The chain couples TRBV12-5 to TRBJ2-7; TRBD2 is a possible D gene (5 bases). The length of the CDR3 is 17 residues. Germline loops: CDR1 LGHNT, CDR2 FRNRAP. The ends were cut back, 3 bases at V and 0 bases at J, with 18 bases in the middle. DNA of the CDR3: TGTGCTAGTGGTTTTATCATTGGAGGTGCAAGCTCCTACGAGCAGTACTTC. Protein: CASGFIIGGASSYEQYF.

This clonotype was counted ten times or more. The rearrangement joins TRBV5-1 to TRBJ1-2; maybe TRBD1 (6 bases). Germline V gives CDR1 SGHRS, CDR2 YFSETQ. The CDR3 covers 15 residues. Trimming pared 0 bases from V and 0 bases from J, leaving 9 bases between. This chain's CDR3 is CASSLVGGSNYGYTF. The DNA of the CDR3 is TGCGCCAGCAGCTTGGTAGGGGGATCTAACTATGGCTACACCTTC.

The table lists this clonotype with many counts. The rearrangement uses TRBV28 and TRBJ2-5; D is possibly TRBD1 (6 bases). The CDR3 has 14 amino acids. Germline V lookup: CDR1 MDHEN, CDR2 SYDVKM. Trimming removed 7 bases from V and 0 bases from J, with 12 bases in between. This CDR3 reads CASTPGTNQETQYF. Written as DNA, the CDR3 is TGTGCCAGCACCCCCGGGACAAACCAAGAGACCCAGTACTTC.

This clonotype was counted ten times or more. CDR3 sequence (DNA): TGTGCCAGCAGGGGACAGGGCGGCGGCACTGAAGCTTTCTTT. Residues: CASRGQGGGTEAFF. The V and J genes are TRBV6-1 and TRBJ1-1; 9 positions agree with TRBD1. Germline V gives CDR1 MNHNS, CDR2 SASEGT. With 6 bases clipped from V and 4 bases from J, the junction kept 6 bases outside the gene matches. This CDR3 is built from 14 residues.

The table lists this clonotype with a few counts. CDR3 bases: TGTGCCAGCACCTCATCTACCGGAGGTAATTCACCCCTCCACTTT. It translates to CASTSSTGGNSPLHF. V usage is TRBV11-2 and J usage is TRBJ1-6; D is unresolved. CDR3 size: 15 residues. The germline V gene has CDR1 SGHAT and CDR2 FQNNGV. V shed 7 bases and J shed 6 bases, with 16 bases lying between them.

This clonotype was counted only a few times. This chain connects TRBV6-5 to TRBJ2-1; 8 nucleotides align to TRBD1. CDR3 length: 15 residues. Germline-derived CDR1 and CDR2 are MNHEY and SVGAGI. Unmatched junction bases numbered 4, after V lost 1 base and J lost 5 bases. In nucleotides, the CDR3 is TGTGCCAGCAGTTACTGGTCAGGGGGCCACAATGAGCAGTTCTTC. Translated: CASSYWSGGHNEQFF.

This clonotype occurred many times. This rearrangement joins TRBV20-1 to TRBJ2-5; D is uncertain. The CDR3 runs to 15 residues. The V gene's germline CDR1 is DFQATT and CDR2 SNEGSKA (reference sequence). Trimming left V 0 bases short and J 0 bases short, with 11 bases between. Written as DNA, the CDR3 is TGCAGTGCTAGAGATCCCCGGCAGGACCAAGAGACCCAGTACTTC. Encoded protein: CSARDPRQDQETQYF.

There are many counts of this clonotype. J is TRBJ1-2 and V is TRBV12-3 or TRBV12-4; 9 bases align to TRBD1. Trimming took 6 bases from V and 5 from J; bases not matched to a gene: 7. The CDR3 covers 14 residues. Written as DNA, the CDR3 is TGTGCCAGCAGCCCGGGACAGGGACGGTATGGCTACACCTTC. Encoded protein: CASSPGQGRYGYTF.

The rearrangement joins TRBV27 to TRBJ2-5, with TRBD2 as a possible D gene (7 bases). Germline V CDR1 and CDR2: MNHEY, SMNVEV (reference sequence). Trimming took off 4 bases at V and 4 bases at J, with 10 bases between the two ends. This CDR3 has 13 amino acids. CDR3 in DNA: TGTGCCAGCAGTTGGGAGGGGGGAGAGACCCAGTACTTC. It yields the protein CASSWEGGETQYF.

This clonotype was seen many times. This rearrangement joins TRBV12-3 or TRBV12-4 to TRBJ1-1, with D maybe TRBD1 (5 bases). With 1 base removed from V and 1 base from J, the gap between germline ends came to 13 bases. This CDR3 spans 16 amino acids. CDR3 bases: TGTGCCAGCAGTTTAGTTCAGGGAGCAGGGAACACTGAAGCTTTCTTT. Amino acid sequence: CASSLVQGAGNTEAFF.

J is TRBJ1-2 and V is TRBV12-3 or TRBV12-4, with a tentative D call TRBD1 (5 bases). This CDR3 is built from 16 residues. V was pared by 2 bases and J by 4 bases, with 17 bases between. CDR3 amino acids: CASSLRGDSRSYGYTF. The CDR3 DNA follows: TGTGCCAGCAGTTTACGAGGGGATTCACGGAGCTATGGCTACACCTTC.

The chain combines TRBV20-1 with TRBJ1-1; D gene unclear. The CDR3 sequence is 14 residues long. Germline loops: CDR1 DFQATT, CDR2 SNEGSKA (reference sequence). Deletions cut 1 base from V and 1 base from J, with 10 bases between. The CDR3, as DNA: TGCAGTGCTAGAGGGGTAGGGTCGAACACTGAAGCTTTCTTT. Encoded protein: CSARGVGSNTEAFF.

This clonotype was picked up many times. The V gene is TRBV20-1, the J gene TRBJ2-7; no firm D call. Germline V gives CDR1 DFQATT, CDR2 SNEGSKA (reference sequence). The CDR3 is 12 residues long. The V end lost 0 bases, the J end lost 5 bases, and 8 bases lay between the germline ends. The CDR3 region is CSARDDGHEQYF. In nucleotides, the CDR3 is TGCAGTGCTAGAGATGATGGTCACGAGCAGTACTTC.

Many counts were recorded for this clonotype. The CDR3 here is CASSGWRDETQYF. CDR3 in DNA: TGTGCCAGCAGTGGATGGAGGGACGAGACCCAGTACTTC. This rearrangement joins TRBV6-1 to TRBJ2-5, with D tentatively TRBD2 (6 bases). The V end lost 4 bases, the J end lost 5 bases, and 11 bases lay between the germline ends. Germline V gene lookup returns CDR1 MNHNS and CDR2 SASEGT. This CDR3 is 13 amino acids long.